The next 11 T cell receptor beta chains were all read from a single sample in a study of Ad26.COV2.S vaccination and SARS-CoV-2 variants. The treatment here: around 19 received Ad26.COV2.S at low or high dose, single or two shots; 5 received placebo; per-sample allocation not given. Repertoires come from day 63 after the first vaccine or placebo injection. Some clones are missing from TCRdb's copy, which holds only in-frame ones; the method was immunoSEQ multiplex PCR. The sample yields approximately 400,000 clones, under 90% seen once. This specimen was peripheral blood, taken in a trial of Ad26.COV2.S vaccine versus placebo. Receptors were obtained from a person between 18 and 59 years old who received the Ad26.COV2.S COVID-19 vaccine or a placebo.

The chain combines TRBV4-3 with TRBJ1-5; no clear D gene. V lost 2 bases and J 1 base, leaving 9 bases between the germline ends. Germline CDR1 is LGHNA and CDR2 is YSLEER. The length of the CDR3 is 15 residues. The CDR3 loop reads CASSQPPRSNQPQHF. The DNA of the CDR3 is TGCGCCAGCAGCCAACCCCCCCGAAGCAATCAGCCCCAGCATTTT.

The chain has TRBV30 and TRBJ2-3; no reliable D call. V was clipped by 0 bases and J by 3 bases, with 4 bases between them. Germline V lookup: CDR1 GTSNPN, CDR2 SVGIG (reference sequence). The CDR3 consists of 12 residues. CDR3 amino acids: CAWSVRTDTQYF. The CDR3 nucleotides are TGTGCCTGGAGTGTGCGGACAGATACGCAGTATTTT.

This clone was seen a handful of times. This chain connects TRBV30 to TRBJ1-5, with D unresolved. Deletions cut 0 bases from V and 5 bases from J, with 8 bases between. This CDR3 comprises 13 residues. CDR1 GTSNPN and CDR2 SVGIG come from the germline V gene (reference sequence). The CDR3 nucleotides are TGTGCCTGGAGTGTGGACGGTCATCAGCCCCAGCATTTT. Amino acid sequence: CAWSVDGHQPQHF. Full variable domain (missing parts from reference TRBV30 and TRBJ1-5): SQTIHQWPATLVQPVGSPLSLECTVEGTSNPNLYWYRQAAGRGLQLLFYSVGIGQISSEVPQNLSASRPQDRQFILSSKKLLLSDSGFYLCAWSVDGHQPQHFGDGTRLSIL.

This CDR3 is CASSSDLSRNTIYF. DNA of the CDR3: TGTGCCAGCAGCTCTGACTTGTCTCGGAACACCATATATTTT. This rearrangement joins TRBV7-2 to TRBJ1-3; D gene uncertain. The germline V gene has CDR1 SGHTA and CDR2 FQGNSA. This CDR3 is 14 amino acids long. Trimming took 4 bases from V and 7 from J, leaving 14 bases between them. The variable domain in full, with the rest retrieved from reference TRBV7-2 and TRBJ1-3, is GAGVSQSPSNKVTEKGKDVELRCDPISGHTALYWYRQSLGQGLEFLIYFQGNSAPDKSGLPSDRFSAERTGGSVSTLTIQRTQQEDSAVYLCASSSDLSRNTIYFGEGSWLTVV.

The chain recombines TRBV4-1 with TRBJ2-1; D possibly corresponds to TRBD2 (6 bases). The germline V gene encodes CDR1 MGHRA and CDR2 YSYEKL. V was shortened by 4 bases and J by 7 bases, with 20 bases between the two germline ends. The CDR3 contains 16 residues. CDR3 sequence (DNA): TGCGCCAGCAGCCCCTCGTTTCGGGAGAAGGCAAATGAGCAGTTCTTC. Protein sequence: CASSPSFREKANEQFF.

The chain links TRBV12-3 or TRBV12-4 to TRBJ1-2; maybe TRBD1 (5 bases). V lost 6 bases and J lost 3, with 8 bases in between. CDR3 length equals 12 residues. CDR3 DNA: TGTGCCAGCAGAATGGGGCACTATGGCTACACCTTC. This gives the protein CASRMGHYGYTF.

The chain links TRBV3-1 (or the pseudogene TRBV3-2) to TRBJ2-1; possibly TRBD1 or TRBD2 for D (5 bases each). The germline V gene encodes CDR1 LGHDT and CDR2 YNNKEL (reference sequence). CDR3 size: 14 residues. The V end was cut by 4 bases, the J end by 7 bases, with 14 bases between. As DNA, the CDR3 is TGTGCCAGCAGCCGCCTAGGGGAGAGGAATGAGCAGTTCTTC. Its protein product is CASSRLGERNEQFF.

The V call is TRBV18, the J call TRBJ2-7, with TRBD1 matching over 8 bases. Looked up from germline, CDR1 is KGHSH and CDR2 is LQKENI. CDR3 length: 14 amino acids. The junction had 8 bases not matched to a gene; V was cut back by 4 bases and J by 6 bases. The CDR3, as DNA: TGTGCCAGCTCACAACAGGGACAGGTCTCCGAGCAGTACTTC. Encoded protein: CASSQQGQVSEQYF.

The CDR3 reads CASSKSFVDNEQFF. Here the CDR3 DNA reads TGTGCCAGTAGTAAGTCCTTCGTCGACAATGAGCAGTTCTTC. This chain joins TRBV19 and TRBJ2-1; D ambiguous. CDR3 length equals 14 residues. Trimming pared 4 bases from V and 5 bases from J, leaving 12 bases between. Germline-derived CDR1 and CDR2 are LNHDA and SQIVND (reference sequence).

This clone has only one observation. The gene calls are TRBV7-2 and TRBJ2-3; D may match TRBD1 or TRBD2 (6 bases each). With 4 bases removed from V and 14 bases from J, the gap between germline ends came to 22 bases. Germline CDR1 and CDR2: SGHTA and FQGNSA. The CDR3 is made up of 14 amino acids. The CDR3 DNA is TGTGCCAGCAGCTCACGGGGGACTTGGGGGGCGAGGTATTTT. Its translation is CASSSRGTWGARYF.

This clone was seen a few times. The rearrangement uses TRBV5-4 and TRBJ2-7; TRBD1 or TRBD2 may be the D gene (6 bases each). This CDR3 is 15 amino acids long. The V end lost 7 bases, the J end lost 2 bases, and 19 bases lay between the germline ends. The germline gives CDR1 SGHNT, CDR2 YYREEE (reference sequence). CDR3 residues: CASGRGSGRAYEQYF. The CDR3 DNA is TGTGCCAGCGGCAGGGGAAGCGGGCGAGCCTACGAGCAGTACTTC.